The 5 T cell receptor beta chains below come from one sample, sequenced in a study of blood T cells in healthy people across ages. With a J-beta primer mix and a sample-barcoded 5' primer, a second PCR ran about 6 to 11 cycles. TCRdb itself ran the 5' RACE reads through MiXCR, one entry per CDR3 protein. The repertoire consists of hundreds of thousands of distinct CDR3 sequences, with over 40% occurring once and the leading ten covering about 13%. The sample consisted of blood. The source of these receptors is an elderly woman in good health.

The rearrangement uses TRBV24-1 and TRBJ2-1; D is ambiguous. The CDR3 is 12 residues long. V lost 3 bases, J lost 10 bases, and 9 bases lay in between. Germline V gene lookup returns CDR1 KGHDR and CDR2 SFDVKD. The CDR3, as DNA: TGTGCCACCAGTGATGAAAACCGAGAGCAGTTCTTC. It translates to CATSDENREQFF.

This clonotype was recorded at least ten times. J is TRBJ2-7 and V is TRBV20-1; the D gene is possibly TRBD2 (5 bases). This CDR3 comprises 12 residues. The ends were cut back, 3 bases at V and 3 bases at J, with 9 bases in the middle. CDR1 is DFQATT, CDR2 SNEGSKA, per germline (reference sequence). CDR3 sequence reads: CSASVGDYEQYF. CDR3 DNA: TGCAGTGCTAGTGTCGGGGACTACGAGCAGTACTTC.

The chain is built from TRBV7-2 and TRBJ2-5; D possibly corresponds to TRBD2 (5 bases). Trimming took 3 bases from V and 11 from J, leaving 19 bases between them. Germline values: CDR1 SGHTA, CDR2 FQGNSA. CDR3 length equals 14 residues. CDR3 sequence (DNA): TGTGCCAGCAGCTTGAGTAGCGCCTCTTGGGAGCAGTACTTC. Amino acid sequence: CASSLSSASWEQYF.

A remark on this clonotype: A much larger clone differs by one base, so this may be a read error. The rearrangement uses TRBV29-1 and TRBJ2-6; no clear D. Germline CDR1 is SQVTM and CDR2 is ANQGSEA. The CDR3 extends over 14 amino acids. The DNA of the CDR3 is TGCAGCGTTGAAGGGTCCTCTAGGGCCAACGTCCTGACTTTC. Residues: CSVEGSSRANVLTF. The full variable domain, in which reference TRBV29-1 and TRBJ2-6 provide the parts outside the CDR3, is SAVISQKPSRDICQRGTSLTIQCQVDSQVTMMFWYRQQPGQSLTLIATANQGSEATYESGFVIDKFPISRPNLTFSTLTVSNMSPEDSSIYLCSVEGSSRANVLTFGAGSRLTVL.

This clonotype was observed many times. The chain uses TRBV29-1 and TRBJ2-7; D remains unclear. Germline loops: CDR1 SQVTM, CDR2 ANQGSEA. This CDR3 has 13 amino acids. With 5 bases removed from V and 2 bases from J, the gap between germline ends came to 13 bases. CDR3 sequence reads: CSVCPERTYEQYF. DNA of the CDR3: TGCAGCGTTTGCCCAGAGAGAACCTACGAGCAGTACTTC.